The source of this T cell receptor (beta chain) is a study of blood T cells in healthy people across ages. Per sample, no less than 5 micrograms of total RNA were extracted. In the case of this clonotype: What it recognizes is unknown.

Study results and caveats: Significant beta diversity loss was already apparent by age roughly 44, declining roughly linearly. Relative to aged donors, long-lived donors carried more naive CD4+ cells and displayed higher diversity.

Deletions cut 0 bases from V and 2 bases from J, with 17 bases between. The CDR3 extends over 16 amino acids. Per germline, CDR1 SQVTM and CDR2 ANQGSEA. Through a sample-barcoded 5' primer and a J-beta primer mix, a second PCR was run for roughly 6 to 11 cycles. TCRdb ran MiXCR on the 5' RACE reads and lists one entry per CDR3 protein. This sample yields about 1,400,000 distinct CDR3 sequences, of which roughly 45% are seen a single time; around 8% belongs to the top ten. Source material: blood. The chain employs TRBV29-1 and TRBJ2-7; possibly TRBD1 or TRBD2 for D (5 bases each). This TCR was sampled from a woman younger than 30 in good health. CDR3 DNA sequence: TGCAGCGTTGAAGATTGGTTTGGTATGGGGGCCTACGAGCAGTACTTC. This translates into CSVEDWFGMGAYEQYF.